The TCR beta chain under discussion was sequenced for a study of shared clonotypes between healthy human individuals. Terminally differentiated effector memory CD45RA+ cells were excluded from the naive CD8 cells, which were CD45RO-negative and positively selected for CCR7. This clone was observed once. Its antigen is undetermined. The study, taken as a whole, reports: Roughly 5% of naive CD4 clonotypes were shared across a few donors.

Some clones are missing from TCRdb's copy, which holds only in-frame ones; the method was immunoSEQ multiplex PCR. This sample has about 680,000 clones, with under 95% found just once. Germline assignment: CDR1 MNHEY and CDR2 SMNVEV (reference sequence). The CDR3 contains 13 residues. Trimming removed 8 bases from V and 0 bases from J, with 8 bases in between. The rearrangement uses TRBV27 and TRBJ2-1, with a possible D match to TRBD1 (5 bases). The sample was naive CD8+ T cells sorted from blood. This clonotype was sampled from a man under 40 in good health. CDR3: CASGADSYNEQFF. CDR3 nucleotide sequence: TGTGCCAGCGGGGCGGACTCCTACAATGAGCAGTTCTTC.